This T cell receptor (beta chain) was documented in a study of T cells in narcolepsy. About the study: Healthy controls were enrolled alongside patients with narcolepsy type 1 or type 2. Findings of the study overall: In some patient and control memory CD4+ samples, autoreactive clones were absent. Same-patient CSF and blood CD4+ T cell clonotypes included HCRT-specific and TRIB2-specific autoreactive ones. Healthy controls reportedly lacked the autoreactive clonotypes serially found in patients' blood.

As for this clone: Its cognate antigen is unknown.

The germline CDR1 and CDR2 sequences are SGHVS and FQNEAQ. The CDR3 covers 16 residues. V was clipped by 5 bases and J by 4 bases; unmatched bases: 13. The repertoire was sequenced with immunoSEQ multiplex PCR; TCRdb's copy has only in-frame clones and lacks some. In the table there are approximately 31,000 clones, over 75% of which are singletons. The receptor comes from a human donor with narcolepsy. Sequences were obtained from CD45RA- memory CD4+ T cells from PBMCs. This rearrangement joins TRBV7-8 to TRBJ1-2, with 7 bases that match TRBD1. The CDR3 sequence is CASSLRDRSNSYGYTF. CDR3 sequence (DNA): TGTGCCAGCAGCCTAAGGGACAGAAGTAACTCCTATGGCTACACCTTC.